These T cell receptor beta chains were read from a single sample in a study of shared clonotypes between healthy human individuals. Profiling relied on immunoSEQ multiplex PCR, and the TCRdb table lists in-frame clones only, not all of them. This sample yields approximately 980,000 clones, of which over 75% are seen a single time; about 1.5% belongs to the top ten. The material sequenced was memory CD4+ T cells sorted from blood. The receptors were sampled from a man younger than 35 in good health. Each CDR3 is given with its conserved first and last residue. Clone size, where shown, is once, few, many, or a class for clones that have expanded.

v_call	j_call	clone_size	cdr3_aa
TRBV7-3	TRBJ2-2	.	CASGTSTGELFF
TRBV7-2	TRBJ2-2	.	CASSFGGSANTGELFF
TRBV2	TRBJ2-2	.	CASSEALKVWNTGELFF
TRBV30	TRBJ2-3	.	CAWVTLRDTQYF
TRBV10-3	TRBJ1-2	many	CATDETGVSGYTF
TRBV9	TRBJ1-5	.	CASSVEGGLHQPQHF
TRBV10-1	TRBJ2-7	.	CASRHKPGQGTHEQYF
TRBV4-1	TRBJ1-5	.	CASSPQMGGNQPQHF
TRBV2	TRBJ2-1	.	CASRGQGTSGSFQFF
TRBV6-1	TRBJ2-3	.	CASSVRDALKSTDTQYF
TRBV5-1	TRBJ2-3	.	CASSNSGTDTQYF
TRBV4-1	TRBJ2-1	.	CASKPNGGYNEQFF
TRBV6-1	TRBJ1-3	.	CASSEARQGASGNTIYF
TRBV7-8	TRBJ2-1	.	CASSLPRSAGNEQFF